This TCR beta chain was obtained from a study of T cell repertoires in cytomegalovirus infection. Background on the study: CMV infection plus the matching HLA type was flagged by public TCR beta signatures.

General observations from the study: The cumulative frequency of public TCR beta families identified carriers of CMV plus the relevant HLA.

As concerns this clonotype: What it binds is not known.

This CDR3 is 14 amino acids long. V was cut by 3 bases and J by 5 bases, with 10 bases left in between. Germline V gene lookup returns CDR1 KGHSH and CDR2 LQKENI. TCRdb independently ran MiXCR on the reads; one entry per CDR3 protein. The sample lists roughly 730,000 distinct CDR3 sequences, 33% occurring once. Sequencing was performed on cultured PBMCs, taken from culture after CMV antigen stimulation. The origin of this receptor is a human donor in good health (CMV status not recorded). Some clones in this sample may be carry-over from other donors' samples. The chain recombines TRBV18 with TRBJ1-4; D uncertain. The CDR3 here is CASSPLRQNEKLFF. The CDR3 DNA follows: TGTGCCAGCTCACCCCTCCGGCAGAATGAAAAACTGTTTTTT. Combining the CDR3 with reference TRBV18 and TRBJ1-4 gives the whole variable domain NAGVMQNPRHLVRRRGQEARLRCSPMKGHSHVYWYRQLPEEGLKFMVYLQKENIIDESGMPKERFSAEFPKEGPSILRIQQVVRGDSAAYFCASSPLRQNEKLFFGSGTQLSVL.